A single sample is the source of the 26 T cell receptor beta chains below, sequenced in a study of lymphopenia after photon versus proton radiotherapy. Repertoires were generated with immunoSEQ multiplex PCR, while TCRdb's copy carries only in-frame clones and drops some. The data show roughly 18,000 clones, with 92% seen just once and over 1.5% held by the top ten. Sample: peripheral blood, taken from a patient treated with photon-based radiotherapy. These receptors came from a woman in her thirties or forties with cholangiocarcinoma.

CDR3: CASSQGSRMNTEAFF. The CDR3 nucleotides are TGCGCCAGCAGCCAAGGGTCCCGGATGAACACTGAAGCTTTCTTT. V usage is TRBV4-1 and J usage is TRBJ1-1; no reliable D call. In germline, CDR1 is MGHRA, CDR2 YSYEKL. The CDR3 length is 15 residues. The ends were cut back, 1 base at V and 0 bases at J, with 9 bases in the middle.

This chain joins TRBV13 and TRBJ1-4; D possibly corresponds to TRBD1 (6 bases). Germline V gene data show CDR1 as PRHDT and CDR2 as FYEKMQ (reference sequence). There are 14 residues in the CDR3. Trimming took 5 bases from V and 4 from J, leaving 11 bases between them. Written as DNA, the CDR3 is TGTGCCAGCAGCGAAGACAGGCTTAATGAAAAACTGTTTTTT. It yields the protein CASSEDRLNEKLFF. Filled out from reference TRBV13 and TRBJ1-4, the complete variable domain reads AAGVIQSPRHLIKEKRETATLKCYPIPRHDTVYWYQQGPGQDPQFLISFYEKMQSDKGSIPDRFSAQQFSDYHSELNMSSLELGDSALYFCASSEDRLNEKLFFGSGTQLSVL.

This chain uses TRBV5-1 with TRBJ1-4; 8 nucleotides match TRBD1. V trimming: 4 bases; J trimming: 2 bases; junction bases outside the gene matches: 7. The CDR3 is 16 residues long. In germline, CDR1 is SGHRS, CDR2 YFSETQ. DNA for the CDR3: TGCGCCAGCAGCGCGACAGGGGTGGCGACTAATGAAAAACTGTTTTTT. Protein sequence: CASSATGVATNEKLFF.

The CDR3 spells CAISGSRAGGNEQFF. The CDR3 DNA is TGTGCCATCAGTGGGTCTAGAGCGGGAGGTAATGAGCAGTTCTTC. The chain joins TRBV10-3 to TRBJ2-1; 9 bases align to TRBD2. This CDR3 is 15 amino acids long. With 4 bases clipped from V and 7 bases from J, the junction kept 8 bases outside the gene matches. Per the germline V gene, CDR1 is ENHRY and CDR2 is SYGVKD.

This clone was counted once. The V and J genes are TRBV5-6 and TRBJ1-1; 9 positions agree with TRBD1. The V gene's germline CDR1 is SGHDT and CDR2 YYEEEE. The V segment lost 1 base and the J segment 5 bases; nucleotides outside the gene matches: 6. There are 15 residues in the CDR3. The DNA of the CDR3 is TGTGCCAGCAGCTTGACCGGGACAGGGACTACTGAAGCTTTCTTT. Amino acids: CASSLTGTGTTEAFF. Full variable domain (missing parts from reference TRBV5-6 and TRBJ1-1): DAGVTQSPTHLIKTRGQQVTLRCSPKSGHDTVSWYQQALGQGPQFIFQYYEEEERQRGNFPDRFSGHQFPNYSSELNVNALLLGDSALYLCASSLTGTGTTEAFFGQGTRLTVV.

The rearrangement links TRBV7-3 to TRBJ2-3; D tentatively fits TRBD1 or TRBD2 (6 bases each). Germline-derived CDR1 and CDR2 are SGHTA and FQGTGA. V lost 2 bases and J 2 bases, leaving 20 bases between the germline ends. The CDR3 has 18 residues. The DNA for the CDR3 is TGTGCCAGCAGCTTATTGCCCTCGCTGGGGGGCTACACAGATACGCAGTATTTT. The encoded protein is CASSLLPSLGGYTDTQYF.

The chain has TRBV30 and TRBJ2-7; tentative D call: TRBD2 (6 bases). The CDR3 contains 14 residues. Trimming took 0 bases from V and 2 from J, leaving 11 bases between them. The germline V gene encodes CDR1 GTSNPN and CDR2 SVGIG (reference sequence). The CDR3 nucleotides are TGTGCCTGGAGTGTACGTAGCGGACCCTACGAGCAGTACTTC. Amino acid sequence: CAWSVRSGPYEQYF.

The chain recombines TRBV6-4 with TRBJ1-1; maybe TRBD1 (5 bases). Germline CDR1 is MRHNA and CDR2 is SNTAGT. CDR3 length equals 20 residues. V dropped 5 bases and J dropped 4 bases, with 32 bases sitting between them. The CDR3 is CASSPFPTRPGGEFITEAFF. Written as DNA, the CDR3 is TGTGCCAGCAGTCCCTTCCCGACCCGACCCGGGGGGGAGTTTATCACTGAAGCTTTCTTT.

V and J are TRBV5-1 and TRBJ2-2, with D unresolved. CDR1 SGHRS and CDR2 YFSETQ come from the germline V gene. This CDR3 comprises 16 residues. The V end lost 0 bases, the J end lost 5 bases, and 14 bases lay between the germline ends. CDR3 DNA sequence: TGCGCCAGCAGCTTGGCGGCCGGAGCAAGAACCGGGGAGCTGTTTTTT. It yields the protein CASSLAAGARTGELFF.

The chain employs TRBV27 and TRBJ2-2; 7 positions agree with TRBD1. Germline V gene sequence: CDR1 MNHEY, CDR2 SMNVEV (reference sequence). V gave up 2 bases and J gave up 5 bases; unmatched junction bases: 5. The CDR3 covers 15 residues. The CDR3 reads CASSLGQVGTGELFF. The CDR3 bases are TGTGCCAGCAGTTTAGGACAGGTTGGGACCGGGGAGCTGTTTTTT.

This clone was seen a handful of times. The chain has TRBV14 and TRBJ2-2, with 8 bases that match TRBD1. Trimming at V came to 3 bases and at J to 5 bases, leaving 8 bases not matched to a gene. The CDR3 consists of 16 residues. Germline CDR1 SGHDN, CDR2 FVKESK. The CDR3 DNA follows: TGTGCCAGCAGCCATCCTACAGGGGGACGGACCGGGGAGCTGTTTTTT. This sequence encodes CASSHPTGGRTGELFF.

This chain joins TRBV28 and TRBJ1-4, with 10 bases fitting TRBD1. The V and J ends lost 6 bases and 6 bases, in that order; junction bases with no gene match: 4. The CDR3 spans 14 residues. The germline V gene encodes CDR1 MDHEN and CDR2 SYDVKM. CDR3 sequence: CASRPTGGDEKLFF. The CDR3 nucleotides are TGTGCCAGCAGGCCGACAGGGGGCGATGAAAAACTGTTTTTT.

The V call is TRBV7-2, the J call TRBJ2-1, with TRBD2 matching 11 bases. The CDR3 consists of 15 residues. Germline lookup yields CDR1 SGHTA and CDR2 FQGNSA. V was clipped by 8 bases and J by 3 bases; unmatched bases: 6. The CDR3 protein is CASQLAGGNYNEQFF. The CDR3 region has the DNA TGTGCCAGCCAATTAGCGGGAGGGAACTACAATGAGCAGTTCTTC.

In nucleotides, the CDR3 is TGTGCCAGCAGCTTTCGGGGACCCGAGCAGTACTTC. Its translation: CASSFRGPEQYF. This chain uses TRBV5-8 with TRBJ2-7, with D tentatively TRBD1 or TRBD2 (5 bases each). Germline-derived CDR1 and CDR2 are SGHTS and YDEGEE. V was trimmed by 2 bases and J by 6 bases, leaving 9 bases between them. This CDR3 has 12 residues.

CDR3 sequence: CASSLGFGDTRNTEAFF. The CDR3 DNA follows: TGTGCCAGCAGTTTAGGATTTGGTGACACTAGGAACACTGAAGCTTTCTTT. The chain employs TRBV27 and TRBJ1-1; D not certain. The CDR3 covers 17 residues. Germline V gene data show CDR1 as MNHEY and CDR2 as SMNVEV (reference sequence). V lost 2 bases, J lost 1 base, and 17 bases lay in between.

The chain combines TRBV28 with TRBJ1-3, with 7 nucleotides matching TRBD1. Germline V gene sequence: CDR1 MDHEN, CDR2 SYDVKM. V shed 7 bases and J 2 bases; nucleotides not matched to a gene: 8. The CDR3 is 15 amino acids. CDR3 DNA sequence: TGTGCCAGCACCGAGGGGGCCGCGGCTGGAAACACCATATATTTT. It codes for CASTEGAAAGNTIYF.

J is TRBJ2-2 and V is TRBV5-1; maybe TRBD1 (6 bases). The CDR3 extends over 15 amino acids. Germline V gene lookup returns CDR1 SGHRS and CDR2 YFSETQ. V lost 5 bases and J lost 3, with 14 bases in between. DNA of the CDR3: TGCGCCAGCAGTTTGCAGGGGCGAGACACCGGGGAGCTGTTTTTT. It is translated as CASSLQGRDTGELFF.

The chain is built from TRBV29-1 and TRBJ2-1; D gene unclear. The CDR3 has 19 residues. V was trimmed by 0 bases and J by 6 bases, leaving 27 bases between them. Germline V gives CDR1 SQVTM, CDR2 ANQGSEA. CDR3 region: CSVEDLKFQKRGVGNEQFF. The CDR3 bases are TGCAGCGTTGAAGATCTAAAATTCCAGAAAAGAGGTGTTGGCAATGAGCAGTTCTTC.

V and J are TRBV7-2 and TRBJ1-5; D is ambiguous. With 3 bases removed from V and 2 bases from J, the gap between germline ends came to 14 bases. CDR1 is SGHTA, CDR2 FQGNSA, per germline. The CDR3 totals 16 residues. The CDR3 region is CASSLMGNYGNQPQHF. In DNA form, the CDR3 reads TGTGCCAGCAGCTTGATGGGGAATTATGGCAATCAGCCCCAGCATTTT.

This chain uses TRBV30 with TRBJ1-1; the D is unclear. The CDR3 is made up of 12 amino acids. Trimming pared 4 bases from V and 3 bases from J, leaving 9 bases between. The germline CDR1 and CDR2 sequences are GTSNPN and SVGIG (reference sequence). CDR3 bases: TGTGCCTGGATGTCCGACTACACTGAAGCTTTCTTT. It yields the protein CAWMSDYTEAFF.

V and J are TRBV11-1 and TRBJ2-1, with D unclear. Trimming removed 1 base at V and 6 bases at J, with 4 bases between. Germline lookup yields CDR1 SGHAT and CDR2 FQDESV (reference sequence). This CDR3 region has 12 residues. The CDR3: CASSLVSNEQFF. The CDR3 coding sequence is TGTGCCAGCAGCTTAGTTAGCAATGAGCAGTTCTTC.

This chain connects TRBV30 to TRBJ2-7; 9 bases fit TRBD2. Germline values: CDR1 GTSNPN, CDR2 SVGIG (reference sequence). This CDR3 comprises 14 residues. The V segment lost 0 bases and the J segment 6 bases; nucleotides outside the gene matches: 6. CDR3: CAWSVLAGPSEQYF. The CDR3 nucleotides are TGTGCCTGGAGTGTTCTAGCGGGACCCTCCGAGCAGTACTTC.

The chain couples TRBV5-1 to TRBJ2-1, with TRBD2 matching over 12 bases. J lost 0 bases, V lost 3 bases, and 7 bases had no gene match. This CDR3 is 18 amino acids long. The germline CDR1 and CDR2 sequences are SGHRS and YFSETQ. Here the CDR3 DNA reads TGCGCCAGCAGCTCCAAAGGACTAGCGGGGTCCTCCTACAATGAGCAGTTCTTC. Protein sequence: CASSSKGLAGSSYNEQFF.

The chain carries TRBV27 and TRBJ2-7, with a possible D match to TRBD2 (6 bases). Between the trimmed V and J ends, which lost 3 bases and 0 bases, there was a span of 9 bases. Germline V CDR1 and CDR2: MNHEY, SMNVEV (reference sequence). This CDR3 contains 14 residues. CDR3 in amino acids: CASSLAGSSYEQYF. The CDR3 bases are TGTGCCAGCAGTTTGGCGGGAAGCTCCTACGAGCAGTACTTC.

The DNA of the CDR3 is TGTGCCTGGAGTCCCCGGGACAAAGCTTTCTTT. Its translation is CAWSPRDKAFF. The J gene is TRBJ1-1, the V gene TRBV30; perhaps TRBD1 as D (6 bases). There are 11 residues in the CDR3. V was shortened by 2 bases and J by 9 bases, with 10 bases between the two germline ends. Germline CDR1 is GTSNPN and CDR2 is SVGIG (reference sequence).

The chain links TRBV19 to TRBJ1-5, with 7 bases fitting TRBD1. V lost 4 bases to trimming and J lost 7 bases; unmatched junction nucleotides: 13. CDR1 and CDR2 (germline): LNHDA, SQIVND (reference sequence). The CDR3 totals 16 residues. In DNA, the CDR3 is TGTGCCAGTAGTACGGGAGACAGGGTTGGTTTGCAGCCCCAGCATTTT. This gives the protein CASSTGDRVGLQPQHF.